These T cell receptor beta chains were read from a single sample in a study of T cell changes during pregnancy in multiple sclerosis. Clones were sequenced by immunoSEQ multiplex PCR, and TCRdb holds only the in-frame ones, with some missing. This sample has tens of thousands of clones, with around 93% found just once. The starting material was peripheral blood, obtained before pregnancy. These receptor sequences come from a female donor with multiple sclerosis, enrolled in a pregnancy study. Each CDR3 is given with its conserved first and last residue. Each record gives: J gene, D gene, V gene, CDR3 length, clone size, CDR3 protein, CDR3 DNA. The D gene is left open where the match is weak. Only part of the rows carry a size: once, few, many, or a class if the clone is expanded.

TRBJ2-5 - TRBV20-1 11 - CSAAEQETQYF TGCAGTGCTGCAGAACAAGAGACCCAGTACTTC
TRBJ2-3 - TRBV28 15 - CASSFAVASTDTQYF TGTGCCAGCAGTTTCGCGGTAGCGAGTACAGATACGCAGTATTTT
TRBJ2-1 TRBD2 TRBV2 15 once CASSTGTSGRSEQFF TGTGCCAGCAGTACCGGGACTAGCGGTCGGAGTGAGCAGTTCTTC
TRBJ2-4 TRBD2 TRBV19 13 - CASTAGGENIQYF TGTGCCAGTACGGCGGGAGGGGAGAACATTCAGTACTTC
TRBJ2-2 - TRBV5-1 15 - CASSGGLSNTGELFF TGCGCCAGCAGCGGGGGACTTTCCAACACCGGGGAGCTGTTTTTT
TRBJ1-3 - TRBV4-3 14 - CASSQEQDLDTIYF TGCGCCAGCAGCCAAGAGCAAGACTTGGACACCATATATTTT
TRBJ2-5 TRBD2 TRBV10-3 13 - CAISSGADGAQYF TGTGCCATTAGTAGCGGGGCCGATGGGGCCCAGTACTTC
TRBJ1-4 - TRBV19 15 - CASSIEGASNEKLFF TGTGCCAGTAGTATAGAGGGCGCGAGTAATGAAAAACTGTTTTTT
TRBJ2-7 - TRBV4-3 17 - CASSQERLGLTAYEQYF TGCGCCAGCAGCCAAGAGAGGTTGGGACTCACTGCCTACGAGCAGTACTTC
TRBJ1-5 - TRBV4-1 15 - CASSLGGAANQPQHF TGCGCCAGCAGCCTAGGGGGGGCGGCGAATCAGCCCCAGCATTTT
TRBJ1-2 - TRBV6-1 14 few CASTSRGTDYGYTF TGTGCCAGCACTTCGCGGGGAACGGACTATGGCTACACCTTC
TRBJ1-1 - TRBV9 12 - CASSEGGSEAFF TGTGCCAGCAGCGAGGGGGGGAGTGAAGCTTTCTTT
TRBJ1-5 TRBD1 TRBV7-2 15 few CASSVGGGDQRPQHF TGTGCCAGCAGCGTAGGGGGCGGGGATCAACGGCCCCAGCATTTT
TRBJ2-7 - TRBV14 14 - CASSGRQSSYEQYF TGTGCCAGCAGCGGTCGACAGAGCTCCTACGAGCAGTACTTC
TRBJ1-1 TRBD1 TRBV7-3 14 - CASSQQGTNTEAFF TGTGCCAGCAGTCAACAGGGGACCAACACTGAAGCTTTCTTT
TRBJ1-2 TRBD1 TRBV9 13 once CASSVDRDYGYTF TGTGCCAGCAGCGTGGACAGGGACTATGGCTACACCTTC
TRBJ2-2 - TRBV6-6 16 - CASSLPRAMCTGELFF TGTGCCAGCAGCCTCCCTCGAGCTATGTGTACCGGGGAGCTGTTTTTT
TRBJ2-1 - TRBV28 14 - CASRARAALPEQFF TGTGCCAGTAGGGCGAGGGCCGCGCTCCCTGAGCAGTTCTTC
TRBJ1-1 TRBD1 TRBV14 14 - CASSRQGRGTEAFF TGTGCCAGCAGCAGACAGGGTCGCGGCACTGAAGCTTTCTTT
TRBJ2-5 TRBD2 TRBV7-9 16 - CASSLSAGGREETQYF TGTGCCAGCAGCTTATCAGCGGGGGGGCGGGAAGAGACCCAGTACTTC
TRBJ2-3 TRBD1 TRBV29-1 13 - CSVTGEITDTQYF TGCAGCGTTACAGGGGAGATCACAGATACGCAGTATTTT
TRBJ2-7 TRBD1 TRBV5-8 13 - CASSWDRGYEQYF TGTGCCAGCAGCTGGGACAGGGGCTACGAGCAGTACTTC
TRBJ1-5 - TRBV9 14 - CASSTGTGNQPQHF TGTGCCAGCAGCACAGGAACAGGAAATCAGCCCCAGCATTTT
TRBJ1-3 TRBD1 TRBV12-5 15 - CASGTGGRSGNTIYF TGTGCTAGTGGGACAGGGGGCCGTTCTGGAAACACCATATATTTT
TRBJ2-3 TRBD2 TRBV2 15 - CASSGTSGSTDTQYF TGTGCCAGCAGCGGGACTAGCGGTAGCACAGATACGCAGTATTTT
TRBJ2-3 TRBD2 TRBV5-5 16 - CASSLESRGTTDTQYF TGTGCCAGCAGCTTGGAGTCGCGGGGGACCACAGATACGCAGTATTTT
TRBJ2-3 TRBD1 TRBV27 16 - CASSFPPGQDTDTQYF TGTGCCAGCAGTTTCCCACCGGGACAGGACACAGATACGCAGTATTTT
TRBJ2-1 - TRBV5-1 15 - CASSGEGRRYNEQFF TGCGCCAGCAGCGGCGAAGGGAGACGCTACAATGAGCAGTTCTTC
TRBJ2-4 TRBD2 TRBV4-3 18 - CASSQDGSAGGGRNIQYF TGCGCCAGCAGCCAAGATGGCTCAGCGGGGGGTGGGAGAAACATTCAGTACTTC
TRBJ2-2 TRBD1 TRBV5-1 15 - CASSLGTGRTGELFF TGCGCCAGCAGCTTGGGGACAGGCCGGACCGGGGAGCTGTTTTTT
TRBJ2-6 - TRBV29-1 14 - CSVIGGSGANVLTF TGCAGCGTTATAGGGGGCTCTGGGGCCAACGTCCTGACTTTC
TRBJ1-2 - TRBV28 17 - CASSILRTDSTPYGYTF TGTGCCAGCAGTATCCTCCGGACGGACTCAACCCCTTATGGCTACACCTTC
TRBJ1-5 - TRBV27 15 - CASSRRTASNQPQHF TGTGCCAGCAGCCGAAGGACAGCCAGCAATCAGCCCCAGCATTTT
TRBJ1-1 - TRBV9 19 - CASSGLGGQPLRKNTEAFF TGTGCCAGCAGCGGCCTAGGAGGGCAACCACTCCGAAAAAACACTGAAGCTTTCTTT
TRBJ2-7 TRBD2 TRBV28 15 - CASSAPLAGAYEQYF TGTGCCAGCAGCGCCCCGCTAGCGGGCGCCTACGAGCAGTACTTC
TRBJ1-1 - TRBV5-1 14 - CASRWGGEATEAFF TGCGCCAGCAGATGGGGGGGTGAGGCCACTGAAGCTTTCTTT
TRBJ1-1 TRBD1 TRBV11-2 15 - CASSVGQGAFTEAFF TGTGCCAGCAGCGTAGGACAGGGGGCGTTCACTGAAGCTTTCTTT
TRBJ2-3 - TRBV29-1 12 - CGTTGGADTQYF TGCGGAACTACCGGAGGAGCAGATACGCAGTATTTT
TRBJ2-7 TRBD1 TRBV18 14 - CASSLSVRGREQYF TGTGCCAGCTCACTCTCTGTCAGGGGGCGCGAGCAGTACTTC
TRBJ1-1 - TRBV5-1 14 - CASSWTAMNTEAFF TGCGCCAGCAGCTGGACAGCCATGAACACTGAAGCTTTCTTT
TRBJ1-5 TRBD1 TRBV19 16 - CASSPRAGQGGQPQHF TGTGCCAGTAGTCCCAGAGCGGGACAGGGAGGGCAGCCCCAGCATTTT
TRBJ2-1 - TRBV7-6 13 once CASSLAGLNEQFF TGTGCCAGCAGCTTAGCGGGGCTTAATGAGCAGTTCTTC
TRBJ1-1 TRBD1 TRBV6-1 14 - CASSADRAEGEAFF TGTGCCAGCAGTGCGGACAGGGCAGAGGGCGAAGCTTTCTTT